This passage covers 31 T cell receptor beta chains from one sample sequenced in a study of blood T cell repertoires in COVID-19 (TCRdb year 2020). The library was generated by the immunoSEQ multiplex PCR assay. Imported from immuneACCESS, the table was reduced by TCRdb to in-frame sequences with V and J called. These copies leave out some clones; in studies compared against another copy, an unresolved V gene accounts for under half, and the cause of the remainder is not known. The sample table shows roughly 100,000 clones, and about 87% are seen once. 10% to 15% of the sample is taken by the ten largest. Sample: peripheral blood. The receptors here all came from a human donor in a cohort sampled during active or convalescent COVID-19.

This chain joins TRBV11-2 and TRBJ2-1; 8 bases fit TRBD2. There are 15 residues in the CDR3. J gave up 6 bases and V 0 bases, and 4 bases lay outside the gene matches. CDR1 and CDR2 from the germline V gene are SGHAT and FQNNGV. The CDR3 DNA reads as TGTGCCAGCAGCTTAGACGGGGGGGCGGTCAATGAGCAGTTCTTC. Translating it yields CASSLDGGAVNEQFF. The variable domain in full, completed from reference TRBV11-2 and TRBJ2-1, reads EAGVAQSPRYKIIEKRQSVAFWCNPISGHATLYWYQQILGQGPKLLIQFQNNGVVDDSQLPKDRFSAERLKGVDSTLKIQPAKLEDSAVYLCASSLDGGAVNEQFFGPGTRLTVL.

CDR3 coding DNA: TGCGCCACACCAGGGATCGAGTATGGCTACACCTTC. Translated: CATPGIEYGYTF. V is TRBV23-1 and J is TRBJ1-2, with a weak D call TRBD1 (5 bases). TRBV23-1 is an open reading frame, and its role is uncertain. The ends were cut back, 10 bases at V and 5 bases at J, with 14 bases in the middle. The CDR3 length is 12 residues.

This sequence joins TRBV19 and TRBJ1-6; D is ambiguous. CDR1 LNHDA and CDR2 SQIVND come from the germline V gene (reference sequence). With 3 bases removed from V and 10 bases from J, the gap between germline ends came to 13 bases. The CDR3 is 14 amino acids. CDR3 coding DNA: TGTGCCAGTAGTATTGGAGGGTTGGAATCACCCCTCCACTTT. It translates to CASSIGGLESPLHF.

The rearrangement links TRBV24-1 to TRBJ1-2, with 9 bases that match TRBD1. Germline V gene lookup returns CDR1 KGHDR and CDR2 SFDVKD. This CDR3 is built from 14 residues. J was trimmed by 7 bases and V by 5 bases; bases with no gene match: 7. The chain's CDR3 is CATSARDRVVGYTF. The CDR3 DNA reads as TGTGCCACCAGTGCCCGGGACAGGGTCGTTGGCTACACCTTC.

This clone appeared once. This chain links TRBV5-6 with TRBJ1-1; D is possibly TRBD1 (6 bases). This CDR3 has 15 amino acids. The V end lost 2 bases, the J end lost 4 bases, and 15 bases lay between the germline ends. Germline V gene lookup returns CDR1 SGHDT and CDR2 YYEEEE. The CDR3 here is CASSFLQGRGTEAFF. CDR3 in DNA: TGTGCCAGCAGCTTTCTACAGGGCCGGGGCACTGAAGCTTTCTTT.

V is TRBV12-3 or TRBV12-4 and J is TRBJ2-1; 9 positions match TRBD1. This CDR3 has 13 residues. Unmatched junction bases numbered 3, after V lost 6 bases and J lost 6 bases. The CDR3 loop reads CASRGQGGNEQFF. CDR3 in DNA: TGTGCCAGCAGGGGACAGGGAGGCAATGAGCAGTTCTTC.

V is TRBV7-2 and J is TRBJ2-1, with D tentatively TRBD1 (6 bases). Germline loops: CDR1 SGHTA, CDR2 FQGNSA. The CDR3 extends over 17 amino acids. V was pared by 5 bases and J by 7 bases, with 24 bases between. The CDR3 region has the DNA TGTGCCAGCAGCCCCAGGAGCGCACAGGGAGTTTGGAATGAGCAGTTCTTC. Amino acid sequence: CASSPRSAQGVWNEQFF.

This chain joins TRBV12-3 or TRBV12-4 and TRBJ1-2; D is perhaps TRBD1 (5 bases). The CDR3 consists of 12 residues. The V gene lost 4 bases and the J gene lost 7 bases, with 10 bases spanning the gap. CDR3 amino acids: CASSSAQGGYTF. CDR3 sequence (DNA): TGTGCCAGCAGTTCCGCCCAGGGTGGCTACACCTTC.

The genes are TRBV7-2 and TRBJ1-1, with 9 bases fitting TRBD1. The CDR3 is 15 amino acids. In germline, CDR1 is SGHTA, CDR2 FQGNSA. The trim removed 5 bases at V and 2 bases at J, leaving 6 bases unmatched. As DNA, the CDR3 is TGTGCCAGCAGCAATCCGGGACAGGGTAACACTGAAGCTTTCTTT. Protein: CASSNPGQGNTEAFF.

V and J are TRBV5-1 and TRBJ1-2; D remains unclear. The CDR3 contains 13 residues. Between the trimmed V and J ends, which lost 0 bases and 5 bases, there was a span of 8 bases. The germline V gene has CDR1 SGHRS and CDR2 YFSETQ. CDR3 sequence reads: CASSLVGGYGYTF. CDR3 coding DNA: TGCGCCAGCAGCTTGGTCGGAGGGTATGGCTACACCTTC.

This rearrangement joins TRBV19 to TRBJ1-1; 7 nucleotides agree with TRBD1. V shed 6 bases, J shed 1 base, and the junction held 5 bases outside the gene matches. Looked up from germline, CDR1 is LNHDA and CDR2 is SQIVND (reference sequence). The CDR3 is made up of 14 amino acids. In nucleotides, the CDR3 is TGTGCCAGTAGACAAGGGGGCGCGAACACTGAAGCTTTCTTT. The encoded protein is CASRQGGANTEAFF.

The chain combines TRBV12-5 with TRBJ1-1, with D perhaps TRBD1 (6 bases). V was clipped by 0 bases and J by 6 bases, with 14 bases between them. Germline V gene sequence: CDR1 LGHNT, CDR2 FRNRAP. The CDR3 consists of 15 residues. The CDR3 loop reads CASGLVRGGVAEAFF. Written as DNA, the CDR3 is TGTGCTAGTGGTTTGGTAAGGGGGGGAGTCGCTGAAGCTTTCTTT.

This clone was seen only once. This chain connects TRBV21-1 to TRBJ2-7; the DNA was not compared with TRBD1, the D call given in the table. TRBV21-1 is recorded as a pseudogene. The CDR3 runs to 9 residues. CDR3 region: CASSKVDIF. DNA for the CDR3: TGTGCCAGCAGCAAAGTCGACATATTC.

This rearrangement joins TRBV2 to TRBJ1-6, with D unclear. There are 15 residues in the CDR3. The germline gives CDR1 SNHLY, CDR2 FYNNEI. V was cut by 2 bases and J by 7 bases, with 12 bases left in between. This CDR3 reads CASSELPGNNSPLHF. DNA of the CDR3: TGTGCCAGCAGTGAACTTCCAGGCAACAATTCACCCCTCCACTTT.

This clone has only a few counts. The CDR3 loop is CASSQAPTYEQYF. Here the CDR3 DNA reads TGCGCCAGCAGCCAAGCCCCTACCTACGAGCAGTACTTC. This chain uses TRBV4-1 with TRBJ2-7; D is ambiguous. The CDR3 sequence is 13 residues long. The germline CDR1 and CDR2 sequences are MGHRA and YSYEKL. The V end lost 1 base, the J end lost 2 bases, and 6 bases lay between the germline ends.

The chain is built from TRBV19 and TRBJ1-2; tentatively, D is TRBD1 (5 bases). The germline V gene encodes CDR1 LNHDA and CDR2 SQIVND (reference sequence). V lost 3 bases and J lost 4, with 18 bases in between. The CDR3 extends over 16 amino acids. The CDR3 DNA follows: TGTGCCAGTAGTATCCTTCAATCAGGGTTCGGCTATGGCTACACCTTC. Translating gives CASSILQSGFGYGYTF.

The chain recombines TRBV6-5 with TRBJ2-7, with D possibly TRBD2 on 6 matching bases. In germline, CDR1 is MNHEY, CDR2 SVGAGI. Trimming removed 5 bases from V and 4 bases from J, with 15 bases in between. This CDR3 is built from 14 residues. The CDR3 region has the DNA TGTGCCAGCAGTCCGGGACTTCGAATTTACGAGCAGTACTTC. It encodes CASSPGLRIYEQYF.

This chain joins TRBV11-3 and TRBJ2-7, with D possibly matching TRBD1 (6 bases). Germline CDR1 is SGHNT and CDR2 is YENEEA. V was pared by 4 bases and J by 0 bases, with 13 bases between. The CDR3 contains 15 residues. The CDR3 loop is CASSSPGHSSYEQYF. In DNA, the CDR3 is TGTGCCAGCAGCTCCCCGGGACATAGCTCCTACGAGCAGTACTTC.

This chain joins TRBV7-9 and TRBJ1-4; a weak D match, TRBD1 (6 bases). This CDR3 region has 13 residues. The germline V and J ends were trimmed by 0 bases and 8 bases, with 7 bases remaining between them. Germline loops: CDR1 SEHNR, CDR2 FQNEAQ (reference sequence). CDR3 DNA: TGTGCCAGCAGCTTAGCCGACAGGGAAAAACTGTTTTTT. This codes for CASSLADREKLFF.

This clone was counted a single time. The same CDR3 can be traced to other DNA sequences in this sample. As DNA, the CDR3 is TGTGCCAGCAGCGTAGGGCAGGGTAATGAAAAACTGTTTTTT. Residues: CASSVGQGNEKLFF. The chain couples TRBV9 to TRBJ1-4, with D possibly TRBD1 on 5 matching bases. Trimming pared 0 bases from V and 4 bases from J, leaving 7 bases between. In germline, CDR1 is SGDLS, CDR2 YYNGEE. The CDR3 is 14 residues long.

This clone appeared a few times. This sequence joins TRBV2 and TRBJ1-5, with 7 bases matching TRBD1. Germline values: CDR1 SNHLY, CDR2 FYNNEI. The V segment lost 0 bases and the J segment 7 bases; nucleotides outside the gene matches: 6. The CDR3 extends over 15 amino acids. CDR3 in amino acids: CASSEARQGGQPQHF. The CDR3 region has the DNA TGTGCCAGCAGTGAAGCCAGACAGGGAGGACAGCCCCAGCATTTT.

The gene calls are TRBV5-5 and TRBJ2-3, with TRBD2 identical over 10 bases. Germline CDR1 reads SGHKS; CDR2 reads YYEKEE (reference sequence). Trimming removed 4 bases from V and 1 base from J; junction bases left unmatched: 15. The CDR3 has 19 amino acids. Written as DNA, the CDR3 is TGTGCCAGCAGCGGCCTCCGAACAGCTAGCGGGGGCCGCACAGATACGCAGTATTTT. This encodes CASSGLRTASGGRTDTQYF.

J is TRBJ2-5 and V is TRBV18, with D maybe TRBD1 (7 bases). The V end was cut by 6 bases, the J end by 9 bases, with 20 bases between. The CDR3 extends over 14 amino acids. Germline assignment: CDR1 KGHSH and CDR2 LQKENI. This chain's CDR3 is CASSKEGAPEAQYF. The CDR3 bases are TGTGCCAGCTCTAAGGAGGGGGCCCCCGAGGCCCAGTACTTC.

The chain couples TRBV10-1 to TRBJ2-7; tentative D call: TRBD2 (7 bases). Germline CDR1 is WNHNN and CDR2 is SYGVQD (reference sequence). This CDR3 is 15 amino acids long. V was pared by 10 bases and J by 1 base, with 20 bases between. The CDR3 region is CATQRTRGASYEQYF. The CDR3 nucleotides are TGCGCCACCCAACGGACCCGGGGGGCATCCTACGAGCAGTACTTC.

This clone was picked up one time. This chain uses TRBV6-1 with TRBJ1-5, with a weak D call TRBD1 (5 bases). V lost 1 base and J 0 bases, leaving 7 bases between the germline ends. The V gene's germline CDR1 is MNHNS and CDR2 SASEGT. The CDR3 loop spans 15 amino acids. The CDR3 nucleotides are TGTGCCAGCAGTGAAGAAAGGGGTAGCAATCAGCCCCAGCATTTT. It specifies CASSEERGSNQPQHF.

V usage is TRBV2 and J usage is TRBJ1-2; 7 bases map to TRBD1. With 5 bases clipped from V and 7 bases from J, the junction kept 16 bases outside the gene matches. The length of the CDR3 is 16 residues. CDR1 and CDR2 (germline): SNHLY, FYNNEI. The CDR3 DNA is TGTGCCAGCAGTAGCCGGGACAGATCCCATCAGGGTGGCTACACCTTC. Amino acid sequence: CASSSRDRSHQGGYTF.

The rearrangement uses TRBV10-2 and TRBJ2-1; the match to TRBD2 covers 9 bases. The CDR3 contains 14 residues. V lost 11 bases and J lost 7; bases outside the gene matches: 12. Germline-derived CDR1 and CDR2 are WSHSY and SAAADI. CDR3 nucleotide sequence: TGCGCCTCTTGGGGGACTAGCCCTTGGAATGAGCAGTTCTTC. Translation: CASWGTSPWNEQFF.

This chain's CDR3 is CASSKWGRADTEAFF. The CDR3 bases are TGTGCCAGCAGCAAATGGGGGAGGGCGGACACTGAAGCTTTCTTT. The chain links TRBV21-1 to TRBJ1-1. TRBV21-1 counts as a pseudogene. The CDR3 totals 15 residues.

The chain combines TRBV7-9 with TRBJ1-5; D uncertain. V shed 1 base and J shed 9 bases, with 22 bases lying between them. Germline-derived CDR1 and CDR2 are SEHNR and FQNEAQ (reference sequence). The CDR3 loop spans 17 amino acids. CDR3 nucleotide sequence: TGTGCCAGCAGCTTAGTTGAGATAGCCGGTGGTAACGGGCCCCAGCATTTT. This codes for CASSLVEIAGGNGPQHF.

The chain carries TRBV18 and TRBJ2-1, with 13 bases matching TRBD2. Germline V lookup: CDR1 KGHSH, CDR2 LQKENI. The CDR3 sequence is 19 residues long. Unmatched junction bases numbered 7, after V lost 2 bases and J lost 0 bases. CDR3 coding DNA: TGTGCCAGCTCACCAAGACTAGCGGGGGGAACGAGCTCCTACAATGAGCAGTTCTTC. Protein sequence: CASSPRLAGGTSSYNEQFF.

V gene TRBV23-1 combines with J gene TRBJ2-5; D perhaps matches TRBD2 (6 bases). TRBV23-1 is labeled an ORF, and its function is uncertain. The ends were cut back, 8 bases at V and 4 bases at J, with 14 bases in the middle. The CDR3 totals 13 residues. CDR3 protein: CASVLTGVETQYF. DNA for the CDR3: TGCGCCAGCGTATTGACGGGGGTAGAGACCCAGTACTTC.